This T cell receptor beta chain was captured in a study of CD4 and CD8 cells across lung adenocarcinoma regions. TCRdb fed the PCR reads into MiXCR, producing one record per CDR3 protein. Of 9,000 to 15,000 distinct CDR3 sequences in the sample, 53% were seen once. Trimming took 8 bases from V and 8 from J, leaving 22 bases between them. The CDR3 spans 15 residues. In germline, CDR1 is MNHNS, CDR2 SASEGT. Donors had localized lung adenocarcinoma, a non-small cell lung cancer. The sequenced material came from CD8+ T cells from the center of a lung tumor. The genes are TRBV6-1 and TRBJ1-3, with D possibly matching TRBD1 (6 bases). The receptor was derived from a female donor with lung adenocarcinoma. The CD4 and CD8 labels of this study may be unreliable. In DNA, the CDR3 is TGTGCCAGCGTGCTTACCAGGGGCCCGGTAGACACCATATATTTT. It is translated as CASVLTRGPVDTIYF.